Below, one T cell receptor (beta chain) is given with its context. Its cognate antigen is unknown. V lost 3 bases and J 4 bases, leaving 7 bases between the germline ends. Germline values: CDR1 MNHEY, CDR2 SVGAGI. The CDR3 runs 13 residues. Isolated RNA was reverse transcribed into cDNA used as the sequencing template. Clones were sequenced by immunoSEQ multiplex PCR, and TCRdb holds only the in-frame ones, with some missing. The sample has 85,000 to 110,000 clones; 55% are singletons. This entry belongs to a study of CD8+ T cells in alopecia areata. Study outcomes and limitations: Lesional scalp displayed greater clonality than normal scalp, most notably in alopecia totalis/universalis.

The chain is built from TRBV6-5 and TRBJ2-1; D possibly corresponds to TRBD2 (5 bases). The sample consisted of CD4+ T cells sorted from blood. The source of this sequence is a human donor in good health. As DNA, the CDR3 is TGTGCCAGCAGTTATACGGGGTACAATGAGCAGTTCTTC. Translation: CASSYTGYNEQFF.